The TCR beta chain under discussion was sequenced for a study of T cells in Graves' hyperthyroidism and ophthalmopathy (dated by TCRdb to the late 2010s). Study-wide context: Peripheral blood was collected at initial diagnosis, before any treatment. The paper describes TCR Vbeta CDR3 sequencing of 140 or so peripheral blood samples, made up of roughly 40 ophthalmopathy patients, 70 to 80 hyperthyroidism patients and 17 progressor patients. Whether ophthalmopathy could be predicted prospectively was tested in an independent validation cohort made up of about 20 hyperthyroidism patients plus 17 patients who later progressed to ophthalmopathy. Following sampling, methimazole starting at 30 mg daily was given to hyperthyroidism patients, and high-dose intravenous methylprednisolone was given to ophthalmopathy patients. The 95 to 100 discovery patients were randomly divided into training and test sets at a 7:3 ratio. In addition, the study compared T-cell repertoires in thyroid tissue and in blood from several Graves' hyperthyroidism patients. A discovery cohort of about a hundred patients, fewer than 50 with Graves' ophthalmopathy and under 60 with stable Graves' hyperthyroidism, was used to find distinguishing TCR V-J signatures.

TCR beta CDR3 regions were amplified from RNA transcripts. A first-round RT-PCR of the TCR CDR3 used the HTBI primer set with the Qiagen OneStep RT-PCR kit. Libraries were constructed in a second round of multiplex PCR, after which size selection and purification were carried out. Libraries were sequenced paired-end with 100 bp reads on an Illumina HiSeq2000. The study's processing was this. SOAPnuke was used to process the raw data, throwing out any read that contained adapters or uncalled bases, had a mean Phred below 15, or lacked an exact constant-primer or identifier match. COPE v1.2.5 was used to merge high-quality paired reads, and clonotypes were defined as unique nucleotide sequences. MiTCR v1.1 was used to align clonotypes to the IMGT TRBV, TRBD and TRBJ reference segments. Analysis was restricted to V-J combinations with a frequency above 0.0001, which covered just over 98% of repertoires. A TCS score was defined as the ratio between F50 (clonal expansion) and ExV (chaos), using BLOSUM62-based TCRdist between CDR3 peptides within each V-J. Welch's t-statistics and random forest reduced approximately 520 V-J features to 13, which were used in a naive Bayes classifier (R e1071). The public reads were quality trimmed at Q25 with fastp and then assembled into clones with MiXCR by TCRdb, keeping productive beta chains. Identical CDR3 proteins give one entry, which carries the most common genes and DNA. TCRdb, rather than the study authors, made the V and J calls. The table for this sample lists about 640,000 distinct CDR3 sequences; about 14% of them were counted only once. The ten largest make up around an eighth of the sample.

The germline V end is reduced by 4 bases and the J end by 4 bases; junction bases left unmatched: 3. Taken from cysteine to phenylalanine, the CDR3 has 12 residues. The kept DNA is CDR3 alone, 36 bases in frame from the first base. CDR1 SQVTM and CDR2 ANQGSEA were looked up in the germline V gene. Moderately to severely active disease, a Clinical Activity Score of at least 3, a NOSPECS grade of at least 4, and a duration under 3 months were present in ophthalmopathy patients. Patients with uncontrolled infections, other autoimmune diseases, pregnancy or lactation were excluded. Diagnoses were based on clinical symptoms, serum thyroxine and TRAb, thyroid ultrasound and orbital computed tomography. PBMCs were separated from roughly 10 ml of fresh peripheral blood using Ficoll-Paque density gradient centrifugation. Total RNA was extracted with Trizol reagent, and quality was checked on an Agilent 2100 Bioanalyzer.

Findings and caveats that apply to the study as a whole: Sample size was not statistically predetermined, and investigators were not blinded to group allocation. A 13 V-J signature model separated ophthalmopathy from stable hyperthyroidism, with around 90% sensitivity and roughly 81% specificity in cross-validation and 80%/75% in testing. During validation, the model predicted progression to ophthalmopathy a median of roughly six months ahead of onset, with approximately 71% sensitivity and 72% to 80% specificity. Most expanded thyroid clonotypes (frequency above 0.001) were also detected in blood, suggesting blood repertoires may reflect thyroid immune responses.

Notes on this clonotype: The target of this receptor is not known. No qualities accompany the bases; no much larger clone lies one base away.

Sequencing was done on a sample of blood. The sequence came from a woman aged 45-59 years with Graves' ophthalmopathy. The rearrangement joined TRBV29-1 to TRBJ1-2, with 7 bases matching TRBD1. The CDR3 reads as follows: CSVAGTAYGYTF. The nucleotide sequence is TGCAGCGTTGCTGGGACAGCCTATGGCTACACCTTC.